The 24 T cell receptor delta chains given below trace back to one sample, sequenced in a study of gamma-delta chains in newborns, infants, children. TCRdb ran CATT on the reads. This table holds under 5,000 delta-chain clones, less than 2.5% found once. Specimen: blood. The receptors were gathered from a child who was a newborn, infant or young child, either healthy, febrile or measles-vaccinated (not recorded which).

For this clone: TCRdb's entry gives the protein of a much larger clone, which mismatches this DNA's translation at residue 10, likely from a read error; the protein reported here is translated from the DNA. The CDR3 region is CACDTWGSSRDTRQMFF. The CDR3 DNA is TGTGCCTGTGACACCTGGGGGAGCTCCAGGGACACCCGACAGATGTTTTTC. V usage is TRDV2 and J usage is TRDJ3, with 7 nucleotides matching TRDD3. Germline-derived CDR1 and CDR2 are GEAIGNYY and EKD. The CDR3 contains 17 residues.

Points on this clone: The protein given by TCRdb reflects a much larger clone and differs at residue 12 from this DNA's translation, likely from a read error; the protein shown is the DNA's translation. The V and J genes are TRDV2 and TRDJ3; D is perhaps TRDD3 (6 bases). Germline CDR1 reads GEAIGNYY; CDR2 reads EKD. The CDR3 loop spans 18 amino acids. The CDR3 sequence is CACDTGGPLTWNTRQMFF. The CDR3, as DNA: TGTGCCTGTGACACCGGGGGACCACTGACCTGGAACACCCGACAGATGTTTTTC.

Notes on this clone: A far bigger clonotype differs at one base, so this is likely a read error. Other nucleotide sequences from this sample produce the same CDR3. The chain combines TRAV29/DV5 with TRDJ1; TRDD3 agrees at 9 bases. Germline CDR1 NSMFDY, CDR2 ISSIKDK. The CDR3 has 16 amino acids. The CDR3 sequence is CAASARVGDKTDKLIF. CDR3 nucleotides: TGTGCAGCAAGCGCGAGGGTGGGGGATAAAACCGATAAGCTCATCTTT.

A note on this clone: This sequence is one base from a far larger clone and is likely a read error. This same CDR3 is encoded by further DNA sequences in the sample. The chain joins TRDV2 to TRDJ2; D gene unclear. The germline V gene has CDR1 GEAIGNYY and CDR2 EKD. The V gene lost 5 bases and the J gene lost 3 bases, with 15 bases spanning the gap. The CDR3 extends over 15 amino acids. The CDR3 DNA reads TGTGCCTGTGGTGCCGGTTTAGGGGTGACAGCACAACTCTTCTTT. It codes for CACGAGLGVTAQLFF.

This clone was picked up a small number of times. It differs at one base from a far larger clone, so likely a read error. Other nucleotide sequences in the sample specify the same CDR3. The CDR3 coding sequence is TGTGCTCTCGGGGATTTCCGGGGAGAGGTCGATAAACTCATCTTT. This gives the protein CALGDFRGEVDKLIF. The chain joins TRDV1 to TRDJ1, with D possibly matching TRDD3 (6 bases). The CDR3 has 15 amino acids. The germline gives CDR1 TSWWSYY, CDR2 QGS.

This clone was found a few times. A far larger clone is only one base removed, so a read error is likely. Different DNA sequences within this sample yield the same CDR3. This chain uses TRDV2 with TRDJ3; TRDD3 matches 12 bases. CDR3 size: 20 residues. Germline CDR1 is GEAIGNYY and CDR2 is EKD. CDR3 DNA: TGTGCCTGTGACACCGGTACTGGGGGATACACGGCTTGGGACACACGACAGATGTTTTTC. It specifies CACDTGTGGYTAWDTRQMFF.

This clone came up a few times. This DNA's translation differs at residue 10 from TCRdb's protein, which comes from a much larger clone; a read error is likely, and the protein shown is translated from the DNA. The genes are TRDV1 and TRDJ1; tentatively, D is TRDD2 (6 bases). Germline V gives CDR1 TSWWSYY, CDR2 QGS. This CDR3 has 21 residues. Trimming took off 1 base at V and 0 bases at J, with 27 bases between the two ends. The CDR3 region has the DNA TGTGCTCTTGGGGAACAACCGGCCTTCCGCGGAGCCCGGGGGTACACCGATAAACTCATCTTT. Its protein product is CALGEQPAFRGARGYTDKLIF.

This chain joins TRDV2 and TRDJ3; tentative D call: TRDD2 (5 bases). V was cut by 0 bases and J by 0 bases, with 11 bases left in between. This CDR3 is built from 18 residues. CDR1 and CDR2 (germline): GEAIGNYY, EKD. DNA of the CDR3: TGTGCCTGTGACACCCCTTCGCCGGACTCCTGGGACACCCGACAGATGTTTTTC. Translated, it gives CACDTPSPDSWDTRQMFF.

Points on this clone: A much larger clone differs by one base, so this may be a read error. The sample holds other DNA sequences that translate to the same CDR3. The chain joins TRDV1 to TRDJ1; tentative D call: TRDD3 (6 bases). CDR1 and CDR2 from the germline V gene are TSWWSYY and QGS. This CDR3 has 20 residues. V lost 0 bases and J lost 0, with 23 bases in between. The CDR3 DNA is TGTGCTCTTGGGGAACTCCCCCTGGTGGGGATGCGGAGGTACACCGATAAACTCATCTTT. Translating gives CALGELPLVGMRRYTDKLIF.

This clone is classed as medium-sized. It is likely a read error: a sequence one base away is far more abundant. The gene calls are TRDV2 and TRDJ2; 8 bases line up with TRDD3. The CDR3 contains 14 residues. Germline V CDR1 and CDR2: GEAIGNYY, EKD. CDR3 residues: CARDTWGMTAQLFF. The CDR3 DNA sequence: TGTGCCCGTGACACCTGGGGGATGACAGCACAACTCTTCTTT.

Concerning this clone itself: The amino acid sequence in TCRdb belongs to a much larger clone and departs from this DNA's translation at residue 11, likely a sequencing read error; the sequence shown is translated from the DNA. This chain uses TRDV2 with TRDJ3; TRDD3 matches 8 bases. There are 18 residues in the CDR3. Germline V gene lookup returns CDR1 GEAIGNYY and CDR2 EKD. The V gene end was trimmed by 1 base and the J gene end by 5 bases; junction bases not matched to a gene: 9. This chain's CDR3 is CACDTGGLFSRDTRQMFF. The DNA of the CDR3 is TGTGCCTGTGACACTGGGGGATTATTTTCCCGGGACACCCGACAGATGTTTTTC.

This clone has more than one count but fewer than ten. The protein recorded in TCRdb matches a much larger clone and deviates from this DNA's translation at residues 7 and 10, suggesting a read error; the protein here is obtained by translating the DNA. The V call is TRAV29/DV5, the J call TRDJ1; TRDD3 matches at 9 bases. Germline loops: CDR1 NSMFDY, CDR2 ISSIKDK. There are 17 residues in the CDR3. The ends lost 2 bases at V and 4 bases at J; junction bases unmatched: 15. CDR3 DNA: TGTGCAGCAAGGTATTCTGCTGGGGGATGCGGGAGCGATAAACTCATCTTT. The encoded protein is CAARYSAGGCGSDKLIF.

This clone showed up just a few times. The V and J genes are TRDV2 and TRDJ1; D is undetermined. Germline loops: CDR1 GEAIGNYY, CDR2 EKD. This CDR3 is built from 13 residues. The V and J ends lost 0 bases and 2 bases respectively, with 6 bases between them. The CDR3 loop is CACDTGGTDKLIF. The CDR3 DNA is TGTGCCTGTGACACCGGTGGGACCGATAAACTCATCTTT.

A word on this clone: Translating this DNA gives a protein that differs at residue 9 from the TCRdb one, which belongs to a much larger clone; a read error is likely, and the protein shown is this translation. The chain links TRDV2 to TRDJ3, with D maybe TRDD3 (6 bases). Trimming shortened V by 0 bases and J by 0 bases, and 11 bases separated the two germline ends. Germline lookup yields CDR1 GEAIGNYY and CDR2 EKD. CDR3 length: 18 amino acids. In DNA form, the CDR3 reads TGTGCCTGTGACACCGGATACCTTCTCTCCTGGGACACCCGACAGATGTTTTTC. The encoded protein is CACDTGYLLSWDTRQMFF.

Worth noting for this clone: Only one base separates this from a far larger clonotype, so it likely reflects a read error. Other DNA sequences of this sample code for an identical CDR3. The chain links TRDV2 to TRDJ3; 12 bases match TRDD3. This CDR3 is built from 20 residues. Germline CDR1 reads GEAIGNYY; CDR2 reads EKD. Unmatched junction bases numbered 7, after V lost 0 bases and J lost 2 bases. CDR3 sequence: CACDTGTGGYTAWDTRQMFF. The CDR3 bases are TGTGCCTGTGACACCGGTACTGGGGGATACACGGCCTGGGACACCCGACAGATGTTTTTC.

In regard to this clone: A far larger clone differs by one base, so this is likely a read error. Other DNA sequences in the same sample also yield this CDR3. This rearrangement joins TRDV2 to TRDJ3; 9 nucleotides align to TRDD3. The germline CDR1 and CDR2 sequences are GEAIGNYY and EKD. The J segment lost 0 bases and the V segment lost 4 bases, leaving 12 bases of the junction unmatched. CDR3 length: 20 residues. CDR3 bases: TGTGCCTGTGATAAAGTACTGGGGGACACGCGCTCCTGGGACACCCGACAGATGTTTTTC. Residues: CACDKVLGDTRSWDTRQMFF.

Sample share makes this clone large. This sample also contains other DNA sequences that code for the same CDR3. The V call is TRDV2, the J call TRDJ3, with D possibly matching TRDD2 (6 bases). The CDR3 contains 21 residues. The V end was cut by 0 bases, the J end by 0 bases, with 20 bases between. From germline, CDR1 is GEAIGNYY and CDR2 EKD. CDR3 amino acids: CACDTGDLPGESSWDTRQMFF. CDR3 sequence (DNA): TGTGCCTGTGACACCGGAGACCTTCCCGGGGAGTCCTCCTGGGACACCCGACAGATGTTTTTC.

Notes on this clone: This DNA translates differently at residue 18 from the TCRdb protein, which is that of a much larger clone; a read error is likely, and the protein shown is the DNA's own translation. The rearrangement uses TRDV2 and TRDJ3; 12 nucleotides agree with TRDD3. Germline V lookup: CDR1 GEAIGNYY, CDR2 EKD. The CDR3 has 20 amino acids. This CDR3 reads CACDTLPTGGYSWDTRQTFF. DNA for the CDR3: TGTGCCTGTGACACCCTACCTACTGGGGGATACTCCTGGGACACCCGACAGACGTTTTTC.

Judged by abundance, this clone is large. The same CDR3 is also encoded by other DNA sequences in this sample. In DNA, the CDR3 is TGTGCCTACTTGCTGGGGGATAAACTCATCTTT. It translates to CAYLLGDKLIF. V is TRDV3 and J is TRDJ1, with a weak D call TRDD3 (6 bases). Trimming stripped 4 bases from V and 5 bases from J, with 11 bases between. Germline lookup yields CDR1 TVYSNPD and CDR2 GDNSRS (reference sequence). This CDR3 has 11 amino acids. Using reference TRDV3 and TRDJ1 for the parts outside the CDR3, the full variable domain is CDKVTQSSPDQTVASGSEVVLLCTYDTVYSNPDLFWYRIRPDYSFQFVFYGDNSRSEGADFTQGRFSVKHILTQKAFHLVISPVRTEDSATYYCAYLLGDKLIFGKGTRVTVEP.

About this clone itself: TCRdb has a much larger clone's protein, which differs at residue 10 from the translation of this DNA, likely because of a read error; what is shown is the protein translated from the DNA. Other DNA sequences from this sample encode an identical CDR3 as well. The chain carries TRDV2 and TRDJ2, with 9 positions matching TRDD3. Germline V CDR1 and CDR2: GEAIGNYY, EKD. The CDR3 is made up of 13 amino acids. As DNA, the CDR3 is TGTGCCTGTGACACCTGGGGGATAGCACGACTCTTCTTT. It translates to CACDTWGIARLFF.

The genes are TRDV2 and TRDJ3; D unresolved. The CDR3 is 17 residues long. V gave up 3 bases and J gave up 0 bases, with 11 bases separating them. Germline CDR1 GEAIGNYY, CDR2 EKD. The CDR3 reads CACDGVRSSWDTRQMFF. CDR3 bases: TGTGCCTGTGACGGCGTACGTAGCTCCTGGGACACCCGACAGATGTTTTTC.

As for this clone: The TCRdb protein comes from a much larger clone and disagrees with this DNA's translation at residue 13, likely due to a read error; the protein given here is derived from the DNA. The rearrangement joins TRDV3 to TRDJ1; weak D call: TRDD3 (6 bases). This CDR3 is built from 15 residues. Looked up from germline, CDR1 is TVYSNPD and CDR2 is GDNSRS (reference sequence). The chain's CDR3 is CATPSRGTYTDKPIF. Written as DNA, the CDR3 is TGTGCGACCCCCTCCAGGGGGACGTACACCGATAAACCCATCTTT. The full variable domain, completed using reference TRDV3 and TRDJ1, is CDKVTQSSPDQTVASGSEVVLLCTYDTVYSNPDLFWYRIRPDYSFQFVFYGDNSRSEGADFTQGRFSVKHILTQKAFHLVISPVRTEDSATYYCATPSRGTYTDKPIFGKGTRVTVEP.

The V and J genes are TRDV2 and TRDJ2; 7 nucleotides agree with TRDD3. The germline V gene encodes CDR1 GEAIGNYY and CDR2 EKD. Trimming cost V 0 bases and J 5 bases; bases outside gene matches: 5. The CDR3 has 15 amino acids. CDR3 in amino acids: CACDTLGGDTAQLFF. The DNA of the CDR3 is TGTGCCTGTGACACCCTTGGGGGGGATACAGCACAACTCTTCTTT.

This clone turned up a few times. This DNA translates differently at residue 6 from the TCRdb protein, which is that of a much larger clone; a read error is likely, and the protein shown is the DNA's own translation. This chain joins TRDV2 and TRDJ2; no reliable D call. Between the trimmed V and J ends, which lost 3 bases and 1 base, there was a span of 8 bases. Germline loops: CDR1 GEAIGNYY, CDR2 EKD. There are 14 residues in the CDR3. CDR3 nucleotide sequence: TGTGCCTGTGACGACAGAAATTTGACAGCACAACTCTTCTTT. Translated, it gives CACDDRNLTAQLFF.